Listed below are T cell receptor beta chains from one sample, sequenced in a study of human T cells and chemical hapten exposure. Via MiXCR, TCRdb re-called the RACE reads, giving one row per CDR3 protein. The sample includes some 330,000 distinct CDR3 sequences, approximately 5% of them seen just once. Material: whole blood, obtained in connection with sensitization to the hapten diphenylcyclopropenone (DPC). Receptor source: a woman aged 18-35 years with alopecia areata. Some clones in this sample may be carry-over from other donors' samples. Both conserved end residues are part of each CDR3. Fields, in order: V gene, CDR3 protein.

TRBV6-2/TRBV6-3 CASSYGRIYNEQFF
TRBV12-3/TRBV12-4 CVSSSGGFYGYTF
TRBV2 CASTRTGNGQPQHF
TRBV4-1 CASSQDRGGSNQPQHF
TRBV29-1 CSVEDPQVGGYTF
TRBV6-2/TRBV6-3 CASSYLDYEQYF
TRBV3-1 CASSGGTSAAYEQYF
TRBV2 CASIRLAFPQYF
TRBV28 CASSLVGRVNYGYTF
TRBV20-1 CSASQGGASGNTIYF
TRBV7-2 CASSLAAGLVRTDTQYF
TRBV27 CASSTRQGGDEQYF
TRBV19 CASSIGAGTASLDSPLHF
TRBV6-1 CASSVGGAVGNTIYF
TRBV3-1 CASSQAFARNTEAFF
TRBV5-6 CASSAPRGQGGIGTQYF
TRBV7-2 CASSSSGGTYQETQYF
TRBV4-3 CASSQDRVSTDTQYF
TRBV6-1 CASRGDREGRSDTQYF
TRBV24-1 CATRAGGPPDTQYF
TRBV7-2 CASSYGTSGTDTQYF
TRBV18 CASSPAPGENTGELFF
TRBV7-9 CASSPRGTGGATNEKLFF
TRBV29-1 CSVAGWQGGIEQFF
TRBV7-9 CASRPGTGYSPLHF
TRBV2 CASSTDRDRVQPQHF
TRBV3-1 CASSQVGGRQDTQYF
TRBV28 CASTTTGRNYEQYF
TRBV15 CATSRDLAGLSSTDTQYF
TRBV2 CASRSQNTEAFF
TRBV12-3/TRBV12-4 CASSLNLQASPLHF
TRBV20-1 CSARAPGIATNEKLFF
TRBV6-6 CASSSSGGASEQYF